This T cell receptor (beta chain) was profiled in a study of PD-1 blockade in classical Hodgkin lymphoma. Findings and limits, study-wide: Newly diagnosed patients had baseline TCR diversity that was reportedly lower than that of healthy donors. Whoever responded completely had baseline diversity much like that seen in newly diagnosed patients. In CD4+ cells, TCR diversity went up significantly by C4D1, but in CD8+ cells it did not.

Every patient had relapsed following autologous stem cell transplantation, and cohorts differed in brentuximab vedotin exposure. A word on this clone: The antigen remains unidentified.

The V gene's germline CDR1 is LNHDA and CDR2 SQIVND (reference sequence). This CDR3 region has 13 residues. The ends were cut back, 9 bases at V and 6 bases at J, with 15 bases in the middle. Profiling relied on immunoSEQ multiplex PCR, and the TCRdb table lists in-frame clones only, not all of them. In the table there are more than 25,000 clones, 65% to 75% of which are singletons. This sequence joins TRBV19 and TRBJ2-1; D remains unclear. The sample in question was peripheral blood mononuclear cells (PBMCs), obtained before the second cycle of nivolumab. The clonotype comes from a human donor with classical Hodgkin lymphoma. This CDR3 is CARKWRGVNEQFF. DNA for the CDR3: TGTGCCAGAAAGTGGAGAGGAGTCAATGAGCAGTTCTTC. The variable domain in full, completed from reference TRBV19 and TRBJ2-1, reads DGGITQSPKYLFRKEGQNVTLSCEQNLNHDAMYWYRQDPGQGLRLIYYSQIVNDFQKGDIAEGYSVSREKKESFPLTVTSAQKNPTAFYLCARKWRGVNEQFFGPGTRLTVL.